This entry features one T cell receptor beta chain sequence. Its antigen is undetermined. CDR1 and CDR2 (germline): PRHDT, FYEKMQ (reference sequence). V lost 3 bases and J lost 2; bases outside the gene matches: 0. The CDR3 sequence is 13 residues long. The source of the sample is a study of T cell responses to AZD1222 COVID-19 vaccine. Study summary: Recipients boosted at about 4 weeks or about 12 weeks are pooled. General study results and limits: Increases in Spike-specific TCR breadth and depth were seen after two AZD1222 doses. Donor demographics were predominantly white British with a female majority; clonal diversity may be underestimated. Repertoires were obtained solely post-peak T cell response.

TCRdb's table, derived via immunoSEQ multiplex PCR, lists solely in-frame clones and lacks some. The sample shows roughly 110,000 clones, 90% to 95% of them seen only once. The origin of this receptor is an adult in good health. The source was peripheral blood, collected on day 0 of AZD1222 vaccination. The V call is TRBV13, the J call TRBJ2-7; 8 positions agree with TRBD2. DNA of the CDR3: TGTGCCAGCAGCTTGCGGGGGGCCTACGAGCAGTACTTC. This translates into CASSLRGAYEQYF.